This T cell receptor (beta chain) was identified in a study of control samples from healthy donors and cancer patients. Germline V gene data show CDR1 as SGHRS and CDR2 as YFSETQ. CDR3 length: 14 amino acids. V shed 0 bases and J shed 7 bases, with 8 bases lying between them. Data came from immunoSEQ multiplex PCR; TCRdb stores just in-frame clones and leaves some out. The table shows about 150,000 clones, with approximately 94% occurring only once. This clonotype was sampled from a man in his forties in good health. The chain uses TRBV5-1 and TRBJ1-6; D might be TRBD1 (6 bases). Material for sequencing was blood. CDR3 region: CASSLAGVNSPLHF. In DNA form, the CDR3 reads TGCGCCAGCAGCTTGGCAGGGGTCAATTCACCCCTCCACTTT.